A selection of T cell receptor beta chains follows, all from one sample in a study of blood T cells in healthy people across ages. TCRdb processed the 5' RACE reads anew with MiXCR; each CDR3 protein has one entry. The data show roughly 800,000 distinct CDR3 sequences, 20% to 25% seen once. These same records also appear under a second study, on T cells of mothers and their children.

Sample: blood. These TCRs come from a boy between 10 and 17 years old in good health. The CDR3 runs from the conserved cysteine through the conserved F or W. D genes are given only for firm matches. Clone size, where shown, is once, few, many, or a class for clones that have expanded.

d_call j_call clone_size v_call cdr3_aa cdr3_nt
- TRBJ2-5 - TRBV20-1 CSAYYQETQYF TGCAGTGCTTATTACCAAGAGACCCAGTACTTC
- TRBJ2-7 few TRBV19 CASSNGNSYEQYF TGTGCCAGTAGTAACGGGAACTCCTACGAGCAGTACTTC
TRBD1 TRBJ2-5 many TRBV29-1 CSGLTGEETQYF TGCAGCGGCCTGACAGGGGAGGAGACCCAGTACTTC
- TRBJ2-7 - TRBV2 CASSEAPLDEQYF TGTGCCAGCAGTGAAGCGCCACTGGACGAGCAGTACTTC
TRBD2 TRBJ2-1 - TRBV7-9 CASSTLAGTSINEQFF TGTGCCAGCAGCACTCTTGCCGGGACTAGCATCAATGAGCAGTTCTTC
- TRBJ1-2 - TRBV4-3 CASSQTRAAPDGYTF TGCGCCAGCAGCCAAACCAGGGCGGCGCCGGATGGCTACACCTTC
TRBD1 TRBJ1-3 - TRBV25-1 CASWTGDGSGNTIYF TGTGCCAGCTGGACAGGGGATGGCTCTGGAAACACCATATATTTT
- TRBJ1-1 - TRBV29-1 CSVRTVNAEAFF TGCAGCGTCCGGACGGTGAACGCTGAAGCTTTCTTT
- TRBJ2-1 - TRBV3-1 CASSQDRTNVREQFF TGTGCCAGCAGCCAAGATCGGACTAATGTTCGGGAGCAGTTCTTC
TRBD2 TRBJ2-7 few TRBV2 CASNEGREGYEQYF TGTGCCAGCAACGAGGGGCGGGAGGGCTACGAGCAGTACTTC
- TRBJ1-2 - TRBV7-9 CASHGMNYGYTF TGTGCCAGTCATGGAATGAACTATGGCTACACCTTC
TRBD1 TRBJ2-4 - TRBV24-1 CATSDPRGPMDIQYF TGTGCCACCAGTGATCCGAGGGGGCCTATGGACATTCAGTACTTC
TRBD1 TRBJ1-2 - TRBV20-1 CSAGSDRGRGGYTF TGCAGTGCTGGATCGGACAGGGGGCGCGGTGGCTACACCTTC
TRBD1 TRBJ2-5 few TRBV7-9 CASSFGTGEETQYF TGTGCCAGCAGTTTCGGGACAGGGGAAGAGACCCAGTACTTC
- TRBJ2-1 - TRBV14 CASSHDTYNEQFF TGTGCCAGCAGCCACGACACGTACAATGAGCAGTTCTTC
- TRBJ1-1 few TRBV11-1 CASSSGQTEAFF TGTGCCAGCAGCTCAGGACAGACTGAAGCTTTCTTT
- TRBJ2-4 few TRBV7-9 CASSLVTLNIQYF TGTGCCAGCAGCTTAGTTACCCTGAACATTCAGTACTTC
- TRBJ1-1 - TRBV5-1 CASSLEGSHIPEAFF TGCGCCAGCAGCTTAGAAGGGTCCCATATCCCTGAAGCTTTCTTT
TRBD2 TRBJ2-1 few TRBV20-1 CSARDGGSAYNEQFF TGCAGTGCTAGAGATGGCGGGAGCGCCTACAATGAGCAGTTCTTC
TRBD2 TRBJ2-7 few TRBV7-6 CASSSASGYEQYF TGTGCCAGCAGCTCCGCTAGCGGCTACGAGCAGTACTTC
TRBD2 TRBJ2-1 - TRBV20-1 CSATGLAEQFF TGCAGTGCGACGGGACTAGCGGAGCAGTTCTTC
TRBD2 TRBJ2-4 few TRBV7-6 CARTDGGWVCF TGTGCCAGGACAGACGGGGGGTGGGTTTGCTTC
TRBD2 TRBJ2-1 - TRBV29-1 CSVVPGTRNYNEQFF TGCAGCGTAGTACCCGGGACTAGGAACTACAATGAGCAGTTCTTC
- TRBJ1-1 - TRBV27 CASSSRTSAFF TGTGCCAGCAGTTCGCGGACGAGCGCTTTCTTT
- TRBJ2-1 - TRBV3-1 CASMGNSYNEQFF TGTGCCAGCATGGGAAACTCCTACAATGAGCAGTTCTTC
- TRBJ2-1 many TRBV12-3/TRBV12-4 CASSPTGVNEQFF TGTGCCAGCAGTCCCACGGGAGTCAATGAGCAGTTCTTC
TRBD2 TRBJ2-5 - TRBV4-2 CASSQLAGGEVRETQYF TGTGCCAGCAGCCAGCTAGCGGGAGGGGAAGTTCGAGAGACCCAGTACTTC
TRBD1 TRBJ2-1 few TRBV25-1 CASSTTGGRYNEQFF TGTGCCAGCAGTACTACAGGGGGTCGCTACAATGAGCAGTTCTTC
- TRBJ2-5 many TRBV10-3 CAISDPTAQDVETQYF TGTGCCATCAGTGACCCGACCGCCCAGGACGTAGAGACCCAGTACTTC
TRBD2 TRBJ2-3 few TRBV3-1 CASSQGTWIAGGDTDTQYF TGTGCCAGCAGCCAAGGAACTTGGATAGCGGGGGGCGACACAGATACGCAGTATTTT
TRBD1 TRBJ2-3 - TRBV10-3 CAISEFQGATDTQYF TGTGCCATCAGTGAGTTTCAGGGGGCCACAGATACGCAGTATTTT
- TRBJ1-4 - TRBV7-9 CASSVTGGEKLFF TGTGCCAGCAGCGTCACGGGGGGCGAAAAACTGTTTTTT
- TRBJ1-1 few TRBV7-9 CTSSFPSNTEAFF TGTACCAGCAGCTTTCCGTCGAACACTGAAGCTTTCTTT
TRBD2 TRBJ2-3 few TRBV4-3 CASSQVLAGGWDTQYF TGCGCCAGCAGCCAGGTCCTAGCGGGGGGGTGGGATACGCAGTATTTT
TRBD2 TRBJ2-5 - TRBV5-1 CASRRTSGRYQETQYF TGCGCCAGCAGACGGACTAGCGGACGGTACCAAGAGACCCAGTACTTC
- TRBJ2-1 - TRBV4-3 CASNQGADYSYNEQFF TGCGCCAGCAACCAAGGGGCGGACTACTCCTACAATGAGCAGTTCTTC
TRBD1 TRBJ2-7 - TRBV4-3 CASSQGQGFDEQYF TGCGCCAGCAGCCAAGGACAGGGGTTCGACGAGCAGTACTTC
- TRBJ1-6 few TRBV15 CATSSAPNSPLHF TGTGCCACCAGCTCTGCGCCTAATTCACCCCTCCACTTT
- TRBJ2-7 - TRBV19 CASSEGPFSYEQYF TGTGCCAGTAGTGAGGGGCCGTTTTCCTACGAGCAGTACTTC
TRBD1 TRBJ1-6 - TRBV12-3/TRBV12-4 CASSLRRQGWNSPLHF TGTGCCAGCAGTTTAAGGCGACAGGGTTGGAATTCACCCCTCCACTTT
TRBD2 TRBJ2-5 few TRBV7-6 CASSPGLEGETQYF TGTGCCAGCAGCCCTGGACTAGAGGGAGAGACCCAGTACTTC
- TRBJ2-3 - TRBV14 CASSQEGDRMADTQYF TGTGCCAGCAGCCAGGAGGGAGACAGGATGGCAGATACGCAGTATTTT
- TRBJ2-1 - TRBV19 CASSTRYNEQFF TGTGCCAGTAGTACCAGGTACAATGAGCAGTTCTTC
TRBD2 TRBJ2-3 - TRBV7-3 CASSWGGSEDTQYF TGTGCCAGCAGCTGGGGGGGATCTGAAGATACGCAGTATTTT
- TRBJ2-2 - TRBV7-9 CASSYLSTGELFF TGTGCCAGCAGTTACTTAAGCACCGGGGAGCTGTTTTTT
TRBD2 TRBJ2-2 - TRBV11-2 CASSWRGLAGGELFF TGTGCCAGCAGCTGGAGGGGACTAGCCGGCGGGGAGCTGTTTTTT
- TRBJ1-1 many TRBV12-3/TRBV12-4 CASSLMGLGTEAFF TGTGCCAGCAGTTTAATGGGCCTCGGCACTGAAGCTTTCTTT
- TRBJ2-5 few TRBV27 CASSVRLPWGDQETQYF TGTGCCAGCAGCGTTAGATTACCCTGGGGGGATCAAGAGACCCAGTACTTC
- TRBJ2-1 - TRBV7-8 CASSPGTEGPPAFF TGTGCCAGCAGCCCGGGGACGGAGGGGCCCCCCGCATTCTTC
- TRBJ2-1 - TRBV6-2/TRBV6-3 CASRQAYEQFF TGTGCCAGCAGACAGGCCTATGAGCAGTTCTTC
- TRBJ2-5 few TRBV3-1 CASSRRSPKKETQYF TGTGCCAGCAGCCGACGATCCCCGAAAAAAGAGACCCAGTACTTC
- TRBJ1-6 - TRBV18 CASSPAREASPLHF TGTGCCAGCTCACCAGCCAGGGAAGCTTCACCCCTCCACTTT